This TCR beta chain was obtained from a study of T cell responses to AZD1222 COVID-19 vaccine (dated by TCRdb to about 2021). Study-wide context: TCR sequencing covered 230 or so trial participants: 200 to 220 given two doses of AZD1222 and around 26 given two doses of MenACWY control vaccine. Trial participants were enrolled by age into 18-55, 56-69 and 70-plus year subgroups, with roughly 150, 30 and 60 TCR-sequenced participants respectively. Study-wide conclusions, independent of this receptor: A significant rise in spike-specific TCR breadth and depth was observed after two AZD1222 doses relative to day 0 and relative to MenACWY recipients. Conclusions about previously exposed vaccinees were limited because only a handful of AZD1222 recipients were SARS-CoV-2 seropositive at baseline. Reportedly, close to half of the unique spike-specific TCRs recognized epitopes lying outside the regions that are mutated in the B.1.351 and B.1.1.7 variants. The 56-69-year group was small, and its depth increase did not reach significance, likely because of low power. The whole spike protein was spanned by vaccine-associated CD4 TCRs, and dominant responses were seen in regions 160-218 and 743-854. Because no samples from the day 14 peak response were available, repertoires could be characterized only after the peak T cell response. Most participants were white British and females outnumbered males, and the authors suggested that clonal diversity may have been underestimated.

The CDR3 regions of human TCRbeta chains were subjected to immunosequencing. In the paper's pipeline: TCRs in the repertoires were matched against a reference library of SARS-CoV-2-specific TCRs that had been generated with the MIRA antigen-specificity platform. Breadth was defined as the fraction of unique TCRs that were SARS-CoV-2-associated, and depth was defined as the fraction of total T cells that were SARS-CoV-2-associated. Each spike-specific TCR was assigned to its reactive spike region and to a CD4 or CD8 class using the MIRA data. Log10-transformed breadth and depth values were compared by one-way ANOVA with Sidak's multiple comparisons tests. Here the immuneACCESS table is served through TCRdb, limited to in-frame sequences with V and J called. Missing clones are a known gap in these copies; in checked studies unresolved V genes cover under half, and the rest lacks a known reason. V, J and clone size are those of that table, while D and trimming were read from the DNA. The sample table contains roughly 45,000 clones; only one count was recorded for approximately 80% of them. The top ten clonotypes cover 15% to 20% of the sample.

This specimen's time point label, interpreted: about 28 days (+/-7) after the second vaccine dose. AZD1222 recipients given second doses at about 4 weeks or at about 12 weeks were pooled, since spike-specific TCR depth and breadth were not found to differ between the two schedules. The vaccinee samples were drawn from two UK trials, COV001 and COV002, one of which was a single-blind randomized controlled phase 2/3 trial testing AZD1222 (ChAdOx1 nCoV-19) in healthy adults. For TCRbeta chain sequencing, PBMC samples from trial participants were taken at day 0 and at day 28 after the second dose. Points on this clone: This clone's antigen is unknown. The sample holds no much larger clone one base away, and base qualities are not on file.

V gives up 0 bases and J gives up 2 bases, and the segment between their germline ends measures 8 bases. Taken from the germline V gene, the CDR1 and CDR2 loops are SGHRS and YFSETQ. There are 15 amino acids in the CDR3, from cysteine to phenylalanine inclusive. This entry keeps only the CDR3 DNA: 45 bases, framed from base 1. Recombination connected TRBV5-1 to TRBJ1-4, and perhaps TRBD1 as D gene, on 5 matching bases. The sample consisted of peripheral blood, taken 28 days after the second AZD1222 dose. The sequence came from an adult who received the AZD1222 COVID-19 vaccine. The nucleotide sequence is TGCGCCAGCAGCTTGGCGGCAGGGACTAATGAAAAACTGTTTTTT. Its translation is CASSLAAGTNEKLFF.